One sample yielded the 9 T cell receptor beta chains listed below, sequenced in a study of CD8 T cells in ankylosing spondylitis. MiXCR, applied by TCRdb to the 5' RACE reads, yields one record per CDR3 protein. This sample has about 240,000 distinct CDR3 sequences, with around 7.8% found just once. Sequencing used blood, either unsorted or a sorted T cell fraction (not recorded which). The receptors were sampled from a male donor with ankylosing spondylitis or in good health (not recorded which).

This clonotype was picked up many times. The CDR3 loop reads CASSLTAGDYNEQFF. CDR3 bases: TGCGCCAGCAGCTTGACGGCAGGAGACTACAATGAGCAGTTCTTC. The genes are TRBV5-1 and TRBJ2-1, with D unclear. The CDR3 is 15 amino acids. Trimming pared 1 base from V and 3 bases from J, leaving 11 bases between. Germline V gene data show CDR1 as SGHRS and CDR2 as YFSETQ.

This clonotype was seen repeatedly, ten times or more. CDR3 nucleotide sequence: TGTGCCAGCAGCTTGGTAGCGGTGAGCTCCTACGAGCAGTACTTC. Translating it yields CASSLVAVSSYEQYF. The J gene is TRBJ2-7, the V gene TRBV7-2, with a possible D match to TRBD2 (6 bases). The CDR3 contains 15 residues. Germline CDR1 reads SGHTA; CDR2 reads FQGNSA. V shed 3 bases and J shed 0 bases, with 12 bases lying between them. The entire variable domain, with the rest obtained from reference TRBV7-2 and TRBJ2-7, is as follows: GAGVSQSPSNKVTEKGKDVELRCDPISGHTALYWYRQSLGQGLEFLIYFQGNSAPDKSGLPSDRFSAERTGGSVSTLTIQRTQQEDSAVYLCASSLVAVSSYEQYFGPGTRLTVT.

Notes on this clonotype: With a much larger clone just one base away, this may be a read error. V usage is TRBV9 and J usage is TRBJ2-7, with 7 positions matching TRBD2. V trimming: 3 bases; J trimming: 0 bases; junction bases outside the gene matches: 9. This CDR3 is 16 amino acids long. CDR1 SGDLS and CDR2 YYNGEE come from the germline V gene. The CDR3 DNA sequence: TGTGCCAGCAGCGCCGGGCTAGCGGTCCTCTCCTACGAGCAGTACTTC. This encodes CASSAGLAVLSYEQYF.

This clonotype was recorded at least ten times. At one end, the junction sequence differs from germline, possibly due to a read error. The V call is TRBV7-7, the J call TRBJ2-2; D remains ambiguous. CDR1 is SSHAT and CDR2 is FNYEAQ in the germline V gene (reference sequence). The CDR3 covers 15 residues. The CDR3 DNA reads TGTGCTAGCAGCTTAGGTGTCACGAACACCGGGGAGCTGTTTTTT. Translation gives CASSLGVTNTGELFF.

In this sample, this clonotype turned up many times. This sequence joins TRBV12-3 or TRBV12-4 and TRBJ1-4, with TRBD1 as a possible D gene (6 bases). With 5 bases removed from V and 6 bases from J, the gap between germline ends came to 13 bases. The length of the CDR3 is 14 residues. The CDR3 bases are TGTGCCAGCAGTATAACAGGGAAAGATGAAAAACTGTTTTTT. Residues: CASSITGKDEKLFF.

Only a few counts were recorded for this clonotype. The rearrangement joins TRBV5-1 to TRBJ2-1, with TRBD2 identical over 11 bases. Germline V gene data show CDR1 as SGHRS and CDR2 as YFSETQ. The CDR3 extends over 15 amino acids. Germline trimming cut 4 bases from V and 9 bases from J; bases unmatched to any gene: 9. This CDR3 is CASSLIAGGELEQFF. The CDR3 coding sequence is TGCGCCAGCAGCCTCATAGCGGGAGGGGAGCTTGAGCAGTTCTTC. The whole variable domain, filled in from reference TRBV5-1 and TRBJ2-1, reads KAGVTQTPRYLIKTRGQQVTLSCSPISGHRSVSWYQQTPGQGLQFLFEYFSETQRNKGNFPGRFSGRQFSNSRSEMNVSTLELGDSALYLCASSLIAGGELEQFFGPGTRLTVL.

This clonotype was counted between two and nine times. The genes are TRBV20-1 and TRBJ2-3; D unresolved. The CDR3 has 16 amino acids. Trimming stripped 1 base from V and 1 base from J, with 15 bases between. The germline V gene has CDR1 DFQATT and CDR2 SNEGSKA (reference sequence). DNA for the CDR3: TGCAGTGCTAGAGTAATAGCCCTCTTGGGCACAGATACGCAGTATTTT. Residues: CSARVIALLGTDTQYF.

This clonotype was found many times. The chain carries TRBV5-1 and TRBJ2-3; possibly TRBD1 for D (5 bases). From germline, CDR1 is SGHRS and CDR2 YFSETQ. The CDR3 is made up of 15 amino acids. The germline V and J ends were trimmed by 4 bases and 6 bases, with 18 bases remaining between them. The CDR3 loop is CASSLTRQTGDTQYF. The CDR3, as DNA: TGCGCCAGCAGCCTGACTCGACAGACCGGGGATACGCAGTATTTT.

This clonotype showed up just a few times. The chain employs TRBV7-2 and TRBJ1-3; D may be TRBD1 (5 bases). This CDR3 comprises 15 residues. Between the trimmed V and J ends, which lost 2 bases and 4 bases, there was a span of 12 bases. The germline CDR1 and CDR2 sequences are SGHTA and FQGNSA. CDR3 sequence reads: CASSLNPRGGNTIYF. CDR3 nucleotide sequence: TGTGCCAGCAGCTTAAATCCAAGGGGAGGAAACACCATATATTTT.